This T cell receptor beta chain stems from a study of T-cell memory formation after mild COVID-19. The CDR3 sequence is 13 residues long. Germline values: CDR1 KGHDR, CDR2 SFDVKD. V shed 0 bases and J shed 11 bases, with 10 bases lying between them. Of note for this clonotype: As yet, its antigen is unknown.

Study results and caveats: CD4+ contracting clones were found mainly in CM and EM, and CD8+ ones in EMRA. Later expanders leaned CD4+, whereas day 15 to 85 contracting clones were balanced CD4/CD8.

One entry per CDR3 protein, called by TCRdb with MiXCR from the 5' RACE reads. The data show about 130,000 distinct CDR3 sequences, 15% to 20% seen once. Sequencing was done on a sample of PBMCs or a T cell subset sorted from them (not recorded which). This sequence originates from a young man who had mild COVID-19 (a few samples of this study predate the infection). Cell type and time point are not known. The rearrangement joins TRBV24-1 to TRBJ1-5; D may be TRBD1 (6 bases). CDR3 coding DNA: TGTGCCACCAGTGATTTGAATCAGGGGACCCAGCATTTT. Its protein product is CATSDLNQGTQHF.